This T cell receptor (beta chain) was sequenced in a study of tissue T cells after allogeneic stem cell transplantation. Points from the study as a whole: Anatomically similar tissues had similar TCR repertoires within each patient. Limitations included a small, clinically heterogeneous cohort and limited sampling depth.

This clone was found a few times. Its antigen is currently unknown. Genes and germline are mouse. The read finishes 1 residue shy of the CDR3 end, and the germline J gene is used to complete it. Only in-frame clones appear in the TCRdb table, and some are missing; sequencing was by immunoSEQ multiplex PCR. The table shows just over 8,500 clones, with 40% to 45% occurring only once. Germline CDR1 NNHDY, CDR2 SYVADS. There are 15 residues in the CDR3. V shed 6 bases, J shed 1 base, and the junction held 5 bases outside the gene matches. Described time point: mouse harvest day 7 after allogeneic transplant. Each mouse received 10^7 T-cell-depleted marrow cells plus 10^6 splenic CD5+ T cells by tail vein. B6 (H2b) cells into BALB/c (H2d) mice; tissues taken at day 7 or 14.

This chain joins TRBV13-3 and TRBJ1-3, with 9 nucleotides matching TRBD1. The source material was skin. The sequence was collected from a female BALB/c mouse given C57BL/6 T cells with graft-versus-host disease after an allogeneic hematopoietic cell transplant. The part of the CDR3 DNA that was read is TGTGCCAGCACCCCGGACAGGGGATCTGGAAATACGCTCTAT. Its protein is CASTPDRGSGNTLY. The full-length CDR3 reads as CASTPDRGSGNTLYF.